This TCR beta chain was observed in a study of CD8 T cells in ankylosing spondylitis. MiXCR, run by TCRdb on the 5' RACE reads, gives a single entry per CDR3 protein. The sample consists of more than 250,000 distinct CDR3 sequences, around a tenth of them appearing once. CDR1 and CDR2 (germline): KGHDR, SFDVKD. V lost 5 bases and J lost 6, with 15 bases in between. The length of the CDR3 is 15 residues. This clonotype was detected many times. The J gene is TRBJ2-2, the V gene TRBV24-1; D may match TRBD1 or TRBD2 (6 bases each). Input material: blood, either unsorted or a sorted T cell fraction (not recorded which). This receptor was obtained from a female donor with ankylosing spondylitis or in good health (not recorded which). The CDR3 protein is CATSVPGAGAGELFF. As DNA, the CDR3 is TGTGCCACCAGTGTTCCGGGGGCCGGGGCCGGGGAGCTGTTTTTT.